A selection of T cell receptor beta chains follows, all from one sample in a study of Tregs in tolerant kidney transplant recipients. Assay: immunoSEQ multiplex PCR; the TCRdb copy retains only in-frame clones and omits some. The sample lists under 100,000 clones; just over 90% were seen once. The specimen was CD8+ T cells from blood. These receptors came from a human donor in good health. The CDR3 runs from the conserved cysteine through the conserved F or W. The D gene is left open where the match is weak. The listing skips clone size in some rows; elsewhere it reads once, few, many or a size class.

abundance	d_gene	j_gene	v_gene	len	CDR3aa	CDR3nt
.	.	TRBJ1-2	TRBV4-1	16	CASSQDLQGGRSGYTF	TGCGCCAGCAGCCAAGATCTACAAGGGGGGAGGAGCGGCTACACCTTC
.	.	TRBJ2-7	TRBV7-2	15	CASSLGIPSSYEQYF	TGTGCCAGCAGCTTAGGTATACCGAGCTCCTACGAGCAGTACTTC
.	TRBD2	TRBJ2-1	TRBV11-3	15	CASSSPSGDANEQFF	TGTGCCAGCAGCTCGCCTAGCGGGGATGCGAATGAGCAGTTCTTC
few	.	TRBJ1-5	TRBV27	13	CASSSNVNQPQHF	TGTGCCAGCAGTTCAAACGTCAATCAGCCCCAGCATTTT
.	.	TRBJ1-1	TRBV4-1	13	CASSQIYATEAFF	TGCGCCAGCAGCCAAATCTATGCCACAGAAGCTTTCTTT
.	.	TRBJ2-5	TRBV9	14	CASSAQSNEETQYF	TGTGCCAGCAGCGCTCAGTCAAACGAAGAGACCCAGTACTTC
.	TRBD2	TRBJ2-7	TRBV27	16	CASSSGLAGFVYEQYF	TGTGCCAGCAGTTCCGGACTAGCGGGATTCGTCTACGAGCAGTACTTC
.	.	TRBJ2-2	TRBV7-9	15	CASSLWVGDTGELFF	TGTGCCAGCAGCTTATGGGTCGGGGACACCGGGGAGCTGTTTTTT
.	.	TRBJ2-7	TRBV7-9	17	CASSLLPRDVSSYEQYF	TGTGCCAGCAGCCTACTCCCTCGGGACGTCAGCTCCTACGAGCAGTACTTC
once	.	TRBJ2-3	TRBV7-9	13	CASSSVSLDTQYF	TGTGCCAGCAGCTCCGTTTCATTAGATACGCAGTATTTT
.	TRBD1	TRBJ1-2	TRBV30	15	CAWSEDRGFGYGYTF	TGTGCCTGGAGTGAGGACAGGGGGTTTGGGTATGGCTACACCTTC
once	.	TRBJ1-1	TRBV6-6	13	CASRQGVNTEAFF	TGTGCCAGCAGGCAAGGGGTGAACACTGAAGCTTTCTTT
.	.	TRBJ1-3	TRBV7-6	13	CASARGEGNTIYF	TGTGCCAGCGCACGGGGGGAAGGAAACACCATATATTTT
once	.	TRBJ1-1	TRBV19	15	CASSIDPDGNTEAFF	TGTGCCAGTAGTATAGATCCCGATGGGAACACTGAAGCTTTCTTT
.	.	TRBJ2-3	TRBV19	15	CASSLGAEFIDTQYF	TGTGCCAGTAGTCTAGGGGCGGAGTTTATAGATACGCAGTATTTT
.	.	TRBJ1-2	TRBV9	12	CASRSGHYGYTF	TGTGCCAGCAGGTCCGGGCACTATGGCTACACCTTC
.	TRBD1	TRBJ1-2	TRBV5-4	13	CASSLQGGHGYTF	TGTGCCAGCAGCTTACAGGGGGGGCATGGCTACACCTTC
.	TRBD1	TRBJ2-3	TRBV11-2	15	CASSLGQGARDTQYF	TGTGCCAGCAGCTTAGGACAGGGGGCGCGGGATACGCAGTATTTT
.	.	TRBJ1-5	TRBV27	17	CASIILPGHLSNQPQHF	TGTGCCAGCATCATCCTTCCGGGCCACCTTAGCAATCAGCCCCAGCATTTT
.	.	TRBJ2-3	TRBV4-1	15	CASSQEGTSGDTQYF	TGCGCCAGCAGCCAAGAAGGAACTAGTGGGGATACGCAGTATTTT
.	TRBD1	TRBJ2-5	TRBV11-2	15	CASSRTGQAQETQYF	TGTGCCAGCAGCCGCACCGGACAGGCACAAGAGACCCAGTACTTC
.	TRBD1	TRBJ2-1	TRBV30	14	CAWTPEGAYNEQFF	TGTGCCTGGACCCCCGAGGGGGCTTACAATGAGCAGTTCTTC
.	TRBD2	TRBJ2-7	TRBV27	15	CASSYRGLNAYEQYF	TGTGCCAGCAGCTATCGGGGACTAAACGCCTACGAGCAGTACTTC
.	.	TRBJ1-1	TRBV29-1	13	CSVKLDSHTEAFF	TGCAGCGTTAAACTTGACAGTCACACTGAAGCTTTCTTT
.	TRBD1	TRBJ1-4	TRBV2	16	CASSEGQGAINEKLFF	TGTGCCAGCAGTGAAGGGCAGGGGGCGATTAATGAAAAACTGTTTTTT
.	.	TRBJ1-2	TRBV19	16	CASSTPGTQANYGYTF	TGTGCCAGTAGTACCCCCGGGACACAAGCTAACTATGGCTACACCTTC
.	.	TRBJ2-7	TRBV29-1	13	CSVTLPGSYEQYF	TGCAGCGTTACGCTCCCCGGGTCCTACGAGCAGTACTTC
.	.	TRBJ1-5	TRBV12-5	13	CASGLLENQPQHF	TGTGCTAGTGGTTTGTTGGAGAATCAGCCCCAGCATTTT
.	TRBD1	TRBJ2-7	TRBV5-1	16	CASSFFAGTGAYEQYF	TGCGCCAGCAGCTTTTTTGCCGGGACAGGAGCCTACGAGCAGTACTTC
.	.	TRBJ2-2	TRBV19	16	CASATTGGSSTGELFF	TGTGCCTCTGCCACCACTGGGGGGTCAAGCACCGGGGAGCTGTTTTTT
.	TRBD1	TRBJ2-3	TRBV9	11	CASSGRDRVYF	TGTGCCAGCAGCGGTCGGGACAGGGTGTATTTT
.	TRBD1	TRBJ2-7	TRBV5-1	15	CASSLTGTGVYEQYF	TGCGCCAGCAGCTTGACCGGGACAGGGGTTTACGAGCAGTACTTC
.	TRBD1	TRBJ2-7	TRBV11-2	13	CASSWQGAYEQYF	TGTGCCAGCAGCTGGCAGGGGGCCTACGAGCAGTACTTC
once	TRBD2	TRBJ2-1	TRBV4-2	16	CASSQASVAGANEQFF	TGTGCCAGCAGCCAAGCCTCGGTAGCGGGAGCCAATGAGCAGTTCTTC
.	.	TRBJ2-2	TRBV4-1	14	CASSQLLGTGELFF	TGCGCCAGCAGCCAACTCTTAGGCACCGGGGAGCTGTTTTTT
.	TRBD1	TRBJ1-1	TRBV2	16	CATKRTKDRGQTEAFF	TGTGCAACAAAGAGGACGAAAGACAGGGGACAAACTGAAGCTTTCTTT
.	TRBD2	TRBJ2-1	TRBV6-4	16	CASSDGGLSSGNEQFF	TGTGCCAGCAGTGACGGGGGACTAAGTTCTGGCAATGAGCAGTTCTTC
.	.	TRBJ1-1	TRBV5-1	13	CASSPRGGEEAFF	TGCGCCAGCAGCCCGCGGGGGGGTGAGGAAGCTTTCTTT
.	.	TRBJ2-7	TRBV27	12	CASSFTGYEQYF	TGTGCCAGCAGCTTCACGGGTTACGAGCAGTACTTC
.	TRBD2	TRBJ2-7	TRBV5-4	15	CASSYLTSAHYEQYF	TGTGCCAGCAGTTACCTGACTAGCGCGCACTACGAGCAGTACTTC
.	TRBD2	TRBJ2-7	TRBV6-1	15	CASNKIGAGFYEQYF	TGTGCCAGCAATAAAATCGGAGCGGGATTCTACGAGCAGTACTTC
.	.	TRBJ2-1	TRBV20-1	11	CSAHSGNEQFF	TGCAGTGCCCATAGCGGAAATGAGCAGTTCTTC
.	.	TRBJ1-2	TRBV6-1	15	CASSEVGVVDYGYTF	TGTGCCAGCAGTGAAGTGGGAGTTGTGGACTATGGCTACACCTTC
.	TRBD1	TRBJ2-5	TRBV11-2	14	CASSLTGGLETQYF	TGTGCCAGCAGCTTAACAGGGGGCTTAGAGACCCAGTACTTC
.	.	TRBJ1-1	TRBV29-1	12	CSVEVGNTEAFF	TGCAGCGTTGAGGTAGGGAACACTGAAGCTTTCTTT
.	.	TRBJ1-5	TRBV19	19	CASSTSDVPRGYSNQPQHF	TGTGCCAGTAGTACTAGCGATGTGCCCCGGGGGTATAGCAATCAGCCCCAGCATTTT
.	.	TRBJ2-7	TRBV7-9	14	CASSPTGHYYEQYF	TGTGCCAGCAGCCCAACGGGACATTACTACGAGCAGTACTTC
.	.	TRBJ2-1	TRBV15	13	CATSRAQGNEQFF	TGTGCCACCAGCAGAGCCCAGGGAAATGAGCAGTTCTTC
.	.	TRBJ2-1	TRBV5-5	16	CASSLPQGNYYNEQFF	TGTGCCAGCAGCTTGCCTCAGGGGAACTATTACAATGAGCAGTTCTTC
.	.	TRBJ1-3	TRBV4-1	15	CASSPTWDAGNTIYF	TGCGCCAGCAGCCCCACATGGGACGCCGGAAACACCATATATTTT
.	TRBD1	TRBJ2-1	TRBV13	13	CASSDRPHNEQFF	TGTGCCAGCTCGGACAGGCCCCACAATGAGCAGTTCTTC
.	TRBD2	TRBJ2-1	TRBV5-6	16	CASSLGLAGGMGEQFF	TGTGCCAGCAGCTTGGGGCTAGCGGGAGGTATGGGTGAGCAGTTCTTC
once	.	TRBJ1-1	TRBV5-6	11	CASSRGTEAFF	TGTGCCAGCAGCCGTGGGACAGAAGCTTTCTTT
few	TRBD2	TRBJ2-1	TRBV30	14	CAWSGSSGVDEQFF	TGTGCCTGGAGTGGTTCTAGCGGGGTGGATGAGCAGTTCTTC
once	TRBD1	TRBJ2-7	TRBV19	14	CASSIDRGHGEQYF	TGTGCCAGTAGTATCGACAGGGGGCACGGCGAGCAGTACTTC
.	.	TRBJ2-7	TRBV5-5	14	CASSPQGWSYEQYF	TGTGCCAGCAGCCCCCAGGGGTGGTCCTACGAGCAGTACTTC
.	.	TRBJ1-1	TRBV2	12	CASSPWRAEAFF	TGTGCCAGCAGCCCTTGGAGGGCAGAAGCTTTCTTT
.	.	TRBJ1-2	TRBV11-2	16	CASSDTLGVFNYGYTF	TGTGCCAGCAGCGATACTTTGGGGGTATTCAACTATGGCTACACCTTC
.	.	TRBJ2-2	TRBV13	16	CASSPGIGAPTGELFF	TGTGCCAGCAGCCCAGGGATAGGGGCGCCCACCGGGGAGCTGTTTTTT
.	TRBD1	TRBJ1-4	TRBV6-1	15	CASSGGQGDVEKLFF	TGTGCCAGCAGTGGTGGACAGGGTGATGTTGAAAAACTGTTTTTT